This T cell receptor beta chain stems from a study of blood T cell repertoires in COVID-19. In the study overall: The United States, Italy and Spain were the sources of the acute and convalescent COVID-19 samples.

Deletions cut 5 bases from V and 4 bases from J, with 14 bases between. Germline V gives CDR1 MDHEN, CDR2 SYDVKM. This CDR3 contains 14 residues. The study assigned cohorts using participant-reported clinical history. Donors in Cohort 3 counted as recovered after two negative PCRs, clearance, or symptom resolution. In the original workflow: Reference gene primer amplification gave nucleated cell count estimates. Sequencing used immunoSEQ multiplex PCR; TCRdb keeps in-frame clones, though not all of them. V and J calls and clone size come straight from that table; D and trimming were deduced from the DNA. The table has 150,000 to 200,000 clones, about 85% seen once.

The origin of this receptor is a woman between 45 and 60 years old who had recovered from COVID-19. Source material: PBMCs or T cells enriched from blood (not recorded which). This rearrangement joins TRBV28 to TRBJ1-2, with a tentative D call TRBD1 (5 bases). Here the CDR3 reads CASSPGDYTYGYTF. DNA for the CDR3: TGTGCCAGCAGTCCCGGGGACTACACCTATGGCTACACCTTC.